The present TCR beta chain was sequenced within a study of shared clonotypes between healthy human individuals. Germline V gives CDR1 MGHRA, CDR2 YSYEKL. The length of the CDR3 is 16 residues. The trim removed 1 base at V and 2 bases at J, leaving 3 bases unmatched. Positively selected for CCR7, the CD45RO-negative cells used as naive CD8 cells excluded terminally differentiated effector memory CD45RA+ cells. Libraries were prepared by immunoSEQ multiplex PCR; TCRdb keeps only in-frame clonotypes and omits some of them. This sample has about 2 million clones, with about 95% found just once. The material sequenced was naive CD8+ T cells sorted from blood. The sequence was obtained from a man between 18 and 35 years old in good health. This chain links TRBV4-1 with TRBJ2-7, with 12 bases aligning to TRBD2. CDR3 loop: CASSQASGRATYEQYF. The CDR3 DNA reads TGCGCCAGCAGCCAAGCTAGCGGGAGGGCCACCTACGAGCAGTACTTC.